This TCR beta chain was observed in a study of technical replicates of blood from four donors. The data were produced by immunoSEQ multiplex PCR, yet TCRdb's version contains in-frame clones alone and is incomplete. The sample carries roughly 79,000 clones, under 96% recorded once. The CDR3 is 17 amino acids. Germline V gene sequence: CDR1 KGHSH, CDR2 LQKENI. V dropped 3 bases and J dropped 9; count of bases not matched to a gene: 15. The rearrangement uses TRBV18 and TRBJ2-1; 9 nucleotides match TRBD1. The source material was T cells isolated from PBMCs. This sequence originates from a human donor in good health. The CDR3 coding sequence is TGTGCCAGCTCACCTCCTGGGACAGGGACGACCTTCCGTGAGCAGTTCTTC. The encoded protein is CASSPPGTGTTFREQFF.